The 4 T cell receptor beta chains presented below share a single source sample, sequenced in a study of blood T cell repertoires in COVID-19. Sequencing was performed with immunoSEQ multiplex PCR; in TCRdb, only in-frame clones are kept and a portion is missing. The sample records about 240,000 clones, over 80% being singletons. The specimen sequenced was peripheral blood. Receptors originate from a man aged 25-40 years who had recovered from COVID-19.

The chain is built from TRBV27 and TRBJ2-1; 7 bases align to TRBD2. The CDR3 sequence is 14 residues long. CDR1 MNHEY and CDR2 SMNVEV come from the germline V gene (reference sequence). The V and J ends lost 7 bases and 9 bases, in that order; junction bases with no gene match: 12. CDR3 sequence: CASTTGRGRGEQFF. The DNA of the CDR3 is TGTGCCAGCACGACGGGGAGGGGACGAGGTGAGCAGTTCTTC.

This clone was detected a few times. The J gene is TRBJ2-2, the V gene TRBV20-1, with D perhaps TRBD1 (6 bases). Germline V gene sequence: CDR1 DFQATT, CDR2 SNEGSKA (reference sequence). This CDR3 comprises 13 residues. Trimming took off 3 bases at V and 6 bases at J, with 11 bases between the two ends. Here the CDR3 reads CSASRGSSGELFF. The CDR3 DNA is TGCAGTGCTAGTAGGGGGTCATCCGGGGAGCTGTTTTTT.

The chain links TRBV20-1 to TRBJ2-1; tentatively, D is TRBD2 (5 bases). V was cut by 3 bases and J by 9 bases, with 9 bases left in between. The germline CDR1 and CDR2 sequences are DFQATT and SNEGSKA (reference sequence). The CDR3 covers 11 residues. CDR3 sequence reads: CSARRAFEQFF. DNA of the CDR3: TGCAGTGCTAGGAGGGCGTTTGAGCAGTTCTTC.

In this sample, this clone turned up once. CDR3 sequence: CASSPSRASSYNEQFF. CDR3 nucleotides: TGTGCCAGCTCCCCAAGCAGAGCTAGCTCCTACAATGAGCAGTTCTTC. The V call is TRBV18, the J call TRBJ2-1; unclear D gene. This CDR3 has 16 residues. Looked up from germline, CDR1 is KGHSH and CDR2 is LQKENI. Trimming left V 6 bases short and J 0 bases short, with 15 bases between. Looking up the rest from reference TRBV18 and TRBJ2-1 gives the full variable domain: NAGVMQNPRHLVRRRGQEARLRCSPMKGHSHVYWYRQLPEEGLKFMVYLQKENIIDESGMPKERFSAEFPKEGPSILRIQQVVRGDSAAYFCASSPSRASSYNEQFFGPGTRLTVL.